The subject of this entry is one T cell receptor (beta chain). What it binds is unknown. The record originates from a study of stem cell transplantation in POMP-related autoinflammatory disease. Overall study results and limits: Unique TRB V-J gene pairings were limited in number in patients with PRAID.

The protocol was immunoSEQ multiplex PCR, while the TCRdb copy is restricted to in-frame clones and leaves out a portion. The top ten clones hold more than 2.5% of a sample with tens of thousands of clones, 80% to 85% of them seen once. The V segment lost 11 bases and the J segment 1 base; nucleotides outside the gene matches: 14. The CDR3 has 15 residues. Germline loops: CDR1 LGHNT, CDR2 FRNRAP. The input for sequencing was CD4+ T cells from PBMCs, taken before stem cell transplantation. The TCR was taken from a human donor with POMP-related autoinflammation and immune dysregulation (PRAID). The rearrangement joins TRBV12-5 to TRBJ2-7; TRBD1 agrees at 7 bases. CDR3 DNA: TGTGCTGGCGACAAAGTCGACAGGGCGTCCTACGAGCAGTACTTC. Residues: CAGDKVDRASYEQYF. The full variable domain, in which reference TRBV12-5 and TRBJ2-7 provide the parts outside the CDR3, is DARVTQTPRHKVTEMGQEVTMRCQPILGHNTVFWYRQTMMQGLELLAYFRNRAPLDDSGMPKDRFSAEMPDATLATLKIQPSEPRDSAVYFCAGDKVDRASYEQYFGPGTRLTVT.